A single sample is the source of the 23 T cell receptor beta chains below, sequenced in a study of blood T cell repertoires in COVID-19. Measured with immunoSEQ multiplex PCR; TCRdb has only the in-frame clones, and not every one. The table has 130,000 to 150,000 clones, about 85% seen once. The specimen sequenced was peripheral blood. The receptor source for this set is a woman in her seventies with COVID-19, enrolled during active disease.

This chain joins TRBV11-3 and TRBJ2-7; a possible D gene is TRBD1 (7 bases). Per germline, CDR1 SGHNT and CDR2 YENEEA. The V and J ends lost 5 bases and 0 bases respectively, with 20 bases between them. This CDR3 has 17 residues. CDR3 bases: TGTGCCAGCAGCCCCCCCTTGCAGGGGGGAAGCTCCTACGAGCAGTACTTC. This gives the protein CASSPPLQGGSSYEQYF.

The chain combines TRBV11-2 with TRBJ1-2; possible D gene TRBD1, 6 bases. V lost 10 bases and J lost 3, with 15 bases in between. Germline assignment: CDR1 SGHAT and CDR2 FQNNGV. This CDR3 contains 13 residues. CDR3 sequence reads: CATLATGYYGYTF. DNA for the CDR3: TGTGCCACCCTAGCAACAGGGTACTATGGCTACACCTTC.

The J gene is TRBJ2-7, the V gene TRBV21-1; the D call in the table, TRBD1, was not verified against the DNA. TRBV21-1 is a pseudogene segment. This CDR3 has 14 amino acids. Here the CDR3 reads CASGGDRAGDEQYF. DNA of the CDR3: TGTGCCAGCGGTGGGGACAGGGCAGGTGACGAGCAGTACTTC.

The chain links TRBV28 to TRBJ2-7, with TRBD1 matching 8 bases. Germline trimming cut 7 bases from V and 6 bases from J; bases unmatched to any gene: 5. Germline V gene sequence: CDR1 MDHEN, CDR2 SYDVKM. The CDR3 runs 12 residues. DNA for the CDR3: TGTGCCAGCACAGGGGGCGTCTCCGAGCAGTACTTC. Protein product: CASTGGVSEQYF.

The chain is built from TRBV5-1 and TRBJ2-5, with 10 bases that match TRBD1. Per germline, CDR1 SGHRS and CDR2 YFSETQ. The trim removed 4 bases at V and 3 bases at J, leaving 6 bases unmatched. The CDR3 loop spans 15 amino acids. CDR3 sequence reads: CASSNPDRGKETQYF. CDR3 bases: TGCGCCAGCAGCAACCCGGACAGGGGGAAAGAGACCCAGTACTTC.

This clone was counted a few times. The V call is TRBV18, the J call TRBJ1-4; no reliable D call. V lost 8 bases and J 2 bases, leaving 15 bases between the germline ends. Germline loops: CDR1 KGHSH, CDR2 LQKENI. The CDR3 is made up of 15 amino acids. The CDR3 sequence: CASRPGGATNEKLFF. CDR3 DNA: TGTGCCAGCCGCCCGGGTGGAGCCACTAATGAAAAACTGTTTTTT.

This chain connects TRBV30 to TRBJ2-5; 9 positions agree with TRBD2. The CDR3 has 14 amino acids. With V trimmed by 3 bases and J by 5 bases, 7 bases remained unmatched. The germline CDR1 and CDR2 sequences are GTSNPN and SVGIG (reference sequence). The CDR3 nucleotides read TGTGCCTGGAGCCCCCTAGCGGGGAGGGAGACCCAGTACTTC. Its protein product is CAWSPLAGRETQYF.

The chain has TRBV18 and TRBJ1-5; a weak D match, TRBD1 (5 bases). The CDR3 has 14 residues. Trimming removed 2 bases from V and 4 bases from J, with 9 bases in between. From germline, CDR1 is KGHSH and CDR2 LQKENI. CDR3 loop: CASSPDAGNQPQHF. The DNA of the CDR3 is TGTGCCAGCTCACCAGACGCAGGGAATCAGCCCCAGCATTTT.

DNA for the CDR3: TGCGCCAGCAGCCTTTGGGGCCGGTCTTTTAGCACAGATACGCAGTATTTT. Residues: CASSLWGRSFSTDTQYF. V usage is TRBV5-1 and J usage is TRBJ2-3, with D maybe TRBD1 (5 bases). Germline lookup yields CDR1 SGHRS and CDR2 YFSETQ. The CDR3 has 17 amino acids. Trimming took 4 bases from V and 0 from J, leaving 18 bases between them.

At least ten counts were recorded for this clone. The chain employs TRBV6-1 and TRBJ1-6; D may be TRBD1 (6 bases). The V gene lost 1 base and the J gene lost 6 bases, with 13 bases spanning the gap. The CDR3 runs 16 residues. From germline, CDR1 is MNHNS and CDR2 SASEGT. The CDR3 region has the DNA TGTGCCAGCAGTGAAGGGACCGGGACAACTAATTCACCCCTCCACTTT. Translated: CASSEGTGTTNSPLHF.

This rearrangement joins TRBV4-3 to TRBJ1-1; D gene uncertain. Between the trimmed V and J ends, which lost 6 bases and 5 bases, there was a span of 16 bases. CDR1 is LGHNA and CDR2 is YSLEER in the germline V gene. The CDR3 contains 14 residues. Here the CDR3 reads CASRLLGGRTEAFF. CDR3 sequence (DNA): TGCGCCAGCAGGCTACTCGGAGGGCGGACTGAAGCTTTCTTT.

This chain connects TRBV6-5 to TRBJ1-1; D ambiguous. The germline CDR1 and CDR2 sequences are MNHEY and SVGAGI. V lost 7 bases, J lost 6 bases, and 9 bases lay in between. The CDR3 contains 11 residues. The CDR3 bases are TGTGCCAGCAACCGTGAGTCTGAAGCTTTCTTT. Translating it yields CASNRESEAFF.

The CDR3 here is CASSRPGQTGGDLKNIQYF. The CDR3 bases are TGTGCCAGCAGCCGCCCTGGACAGACAGGCGGCGACCTCAAAAACATTCAGTACTTC. J is TRBJ2-4 and V is TRBV11-2, with D possibly TRBD1 on 6 matching bases. This CDR3 is 19 amino acids long. Trimming cost V 5 bases and J 3 bases, with 26 bases left between them. From germline, CDR1 is SGHAT and CDR2 FQNNGV.

This rearrangement joins TRBV4-1 to TRBJ2-7, with a possible D match to TRBD1 (5 bases). The ends were cut back, 2 bases at V and 0 bases at J, with 8 bases in the middle. The CDR3 has 14 residues. Germline-derived CDR1 and CDR2 are MGHRA and YSYEKL. The CDR3 sequence: CASSQRQGSYEQYF. CDR3 nucleotides: TGCGCCAGCAGCCAACGGCAGGGCTCCTACGAGCAGTACTTC.

This chain connects TRBV4-1 to TRBJ1-5; tentative D call: TRBD1 (6 bases). The CDR3 is 17 amino acids. V shed 2 bases and J shed 6 bases, with 20 bases lying between them. CDR1 and CDR2 (germline): MGHRA, YSYEKL. CDR3 nucleotides: TGCGCCAGCAGCCAACGGATGACGGGGGGCGCGGGTCAGCCCCAGCATTTT. Translated, it gives CASSQRMTGGAGQPQHF.

About this clone itself: Germline and junction disagree at one end, which may indicate a read error. The gene calls are TRBV25-1 and TRBJ1-1; tentative D call: TRBD1 (6 bases). CDR1 is MGHDK and CDR2 is SYGVNS in the germline V gene. The CDR3 is 12 residues long. For the CDR3, the DNA is TGTGCCAGCAGAACCACAGGGTTGTCTGTTCTCTTT. Protein product: CASRTTGLSVLF. The variable domain in full, with the rest retrieved from reference TRBV25-1 and TRBJ1-1, is EADIYQTPRYLVIGTGKKITLECSQTMGHDKMYWYQQDPGMELHLIHYSYGVNSTEKGDLSSESTVSRIRTEHFPLTLESARPSHTSQYLCASRTTGLSVLFGQGTRLTVV.

CDR3: CASSPGTVGEKLFF. The CDR3 coding sequence is TGTGCCAGCAGCCCCGGGACAGTGGGGGAAAAACTGTTTTTT. This rearrangement joins TRBV2 to TRBJ1-4; TRBD1 matches 7 bases. CDR1 and CDR2 (germline): SNHLY, FYNNEI. This CDR3 contains 14 residues. Trimming cost V 6 bases and J 8 bases; bases outside gene matches: 9.

This chain uses TRBV4-2 with TRBJ2-3; 13 bases agree with TRBD2. Trimming at V came to 5 bases and at J to 1 base, leaving 3 bases not matched to a gene. CDR1 is LGHNA, CDR2 YNFKEQ, per germline. The CDR3 contains 16 residues. This chain's CDR3 is CASSSGLAGGTDTQYF. CDR3 DNA sequence: TGTGCCAGCAGCTCTGGACTAGCGGGGGGCACAGATACGCAGTATTTT.

The genes are TRBV2 and TRBJ1-5; D might be TRBD1 (6 bases). Germline values: CDR1 SNHLY, CDR2 FYNNEI. The CDR3 totals 18 residues. V was shortened by 5 bases and J by 0 bases, with 20 bases between the two germline ends. The CDR3 spells CASSNEEDRSYSNQPQHF. CDR3 in DNA: TGTGCCAGCAGTAATGAGGAAGACAGGAGCTATAGCAATCAGCCCCAGCATTTT.

The rearrangement joins TRBV5-5 to TRBJ1-1; D unclear. V shed 3 bases and J shed 1 base, with 7 bases lying between them. The CDR3 consists of 13 residues. Germline V gene data show CDR1 as SGHKS and CDR2 as YYEKEE (reference sequence). Written as DNA, the CDR3 is TGTGCCAGCAGCTCGGCGGGGAACACTGAAGCTTTCTTT. Translating gives CASSSAGNTEAFF. The full variable domain, rest sourced from reference TRBV5-5 and TRBJ1-1, is DAGVTQSPTHLIKTRGQQVTLRCSPISGHKSVSWYQQVLGQGPQFIFQYYEKEERGRGNFPDRFSARQFPNYSSELNVNALLLGDSALYLCASSSAGNTEAFFGQGTRLTVV.

The chain is built from TRBV19 and TRBJ1-1, with no clear D. Between the trimmed V and J ends, which lost 6 bases and 1 base, there was a span of 15 bases. Germline CDR1 reads LNHDA; CDR2 reads SQIVND (reference sequence). The CDR3 is made up of 15 amino acids. The CDR3 region has the DNA TGTGCCAGTAGCCCTCTAGCCGGGCAGAACACTGAAGCTTTCTTT. It encodes CASSPLAGQNTEAFF.

The V call is TRBV2, the J call TRBJ1-1; a possible D gene is TRBD1 (6 bases). This CDR3 has 13 amino acids. Germline V gives CDR1 SNHLY, CDR2 FYNNEI. Trimming cost V 2 bases and J 9 bases, with 13 bases left between them. For the CDR3, the DNA is TGTGCCAGCAGTGAAACAACAGGGCTCCAAGCTTTCTTT. Translating gives CASSETTGLQAFF.

The genes are TRBV7-9 and TRBJ1-4; a possible D gene is TRBD1 (5 bases). From germline, CDR1 is SEHNR and CDR2 FQNEAQ (reference sequence). This CDR3 has 15 residues. V was clipped by 1 base and J by 10 bases, with 16 bases between them. This CDR3 reads CASSLEDIGMGKLFF. The CDR3 nucleotides read TGTGCCAGCAGCTTAGAGGACATTGGGATGGGAAAACTGTTTTTT.